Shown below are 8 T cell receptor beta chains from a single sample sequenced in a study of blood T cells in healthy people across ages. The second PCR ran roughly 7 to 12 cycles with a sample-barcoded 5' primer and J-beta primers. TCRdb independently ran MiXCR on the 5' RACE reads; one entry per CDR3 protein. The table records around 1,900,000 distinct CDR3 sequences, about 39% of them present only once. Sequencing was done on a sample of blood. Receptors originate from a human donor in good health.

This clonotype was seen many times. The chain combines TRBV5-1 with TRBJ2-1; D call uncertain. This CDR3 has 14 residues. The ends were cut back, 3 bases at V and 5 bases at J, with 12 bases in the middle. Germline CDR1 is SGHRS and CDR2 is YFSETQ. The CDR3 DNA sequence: TGCGCCAGCAGCTCGGACCTTTTTGACAATGAGCAGTTCTTC. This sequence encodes CASSSDLFDNEQFF.

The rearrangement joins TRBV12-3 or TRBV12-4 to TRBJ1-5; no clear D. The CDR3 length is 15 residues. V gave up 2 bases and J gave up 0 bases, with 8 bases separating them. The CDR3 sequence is CASSLYSISNQPQHF. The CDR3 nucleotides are TGTGCCAGCAGTTTATACTCAATTAGCAATCAGCCCCAGCATTTT.

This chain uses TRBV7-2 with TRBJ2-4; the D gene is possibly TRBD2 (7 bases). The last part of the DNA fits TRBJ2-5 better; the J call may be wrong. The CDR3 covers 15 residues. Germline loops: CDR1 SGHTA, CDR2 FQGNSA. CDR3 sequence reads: CASSLGGGAPETQYF. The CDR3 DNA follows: TGTGCCAGCAGCTTAGGGGGGGGGGCCCCAGAGACCCAGTACTTC.

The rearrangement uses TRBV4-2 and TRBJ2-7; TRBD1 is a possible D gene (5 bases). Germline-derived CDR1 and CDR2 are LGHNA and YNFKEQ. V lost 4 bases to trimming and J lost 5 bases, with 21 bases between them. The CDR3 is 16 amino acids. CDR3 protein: CASSPKTQGVSHEQYF. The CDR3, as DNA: TGTGCCAGCAGCCCTAAGACACAAGGGGTAAGCCACGAGCAGTACTTC.

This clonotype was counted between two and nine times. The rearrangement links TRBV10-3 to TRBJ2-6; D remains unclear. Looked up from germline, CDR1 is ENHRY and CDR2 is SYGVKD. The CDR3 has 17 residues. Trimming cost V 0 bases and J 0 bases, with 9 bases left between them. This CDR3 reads CAISESGHSSGANVLTF. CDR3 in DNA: TGTGCCATCAGTGAGTCCGGCCACTCCTCTGGGGCCAACGTCCTGACTTTC.

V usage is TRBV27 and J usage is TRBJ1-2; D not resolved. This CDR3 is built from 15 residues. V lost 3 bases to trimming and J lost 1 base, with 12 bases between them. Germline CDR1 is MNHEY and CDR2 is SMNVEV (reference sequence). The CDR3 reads CASSLQGENNYGYTF. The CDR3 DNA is TGTGCCAGCAGTTTGCAAGGCGAAAATAACTATGGCTACACCTTC.

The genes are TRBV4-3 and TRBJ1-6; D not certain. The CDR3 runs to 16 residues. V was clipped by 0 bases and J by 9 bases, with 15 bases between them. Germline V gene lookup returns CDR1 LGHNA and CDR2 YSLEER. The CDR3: CASSQDRGGGSSPLHF. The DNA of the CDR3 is TGCGCCAGCAGCCAAGATCGCGGCGGAGGCAGTTCACCCCTCCACTTT.

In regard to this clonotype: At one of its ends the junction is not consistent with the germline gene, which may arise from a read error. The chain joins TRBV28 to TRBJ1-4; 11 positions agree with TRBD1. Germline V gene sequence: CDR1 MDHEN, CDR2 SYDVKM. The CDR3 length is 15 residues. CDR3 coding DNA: TGTGTCAGCAGCCCCACCGGGACAGGGGGAGAAAAACTGTTTTTT. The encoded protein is CVSSPTGTGGEKLFF.